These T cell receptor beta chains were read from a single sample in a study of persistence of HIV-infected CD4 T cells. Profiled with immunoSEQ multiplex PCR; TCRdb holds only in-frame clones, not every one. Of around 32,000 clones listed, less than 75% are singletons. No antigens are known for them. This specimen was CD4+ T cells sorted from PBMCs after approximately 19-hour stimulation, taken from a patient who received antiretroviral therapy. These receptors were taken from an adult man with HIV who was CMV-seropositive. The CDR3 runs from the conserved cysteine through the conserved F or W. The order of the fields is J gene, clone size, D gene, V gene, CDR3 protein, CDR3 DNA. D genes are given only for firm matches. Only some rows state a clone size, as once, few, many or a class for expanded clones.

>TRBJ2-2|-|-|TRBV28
CASGPGGGSAGELFF
TGTGCCAGCGGACCGGGGGGCGGCTCAGCCGGGGAGCTGTTTTTT
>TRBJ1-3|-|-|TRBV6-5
CASSRDFSGNTIYF
TGTGCCAGCAGTCGGGATTTCTCTGGAAACACCATATATTTT
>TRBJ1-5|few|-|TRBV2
CASSPEAQFNQPQHF
TGTGCCAGCAGCCCCGAGGCACAGTTCAATCAGCCCCAGCATTTT
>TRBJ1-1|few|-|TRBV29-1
CSVGGGTEAFF
TGCAGCGTTGGGGGTGGCACTGAAGCTTTCTTT
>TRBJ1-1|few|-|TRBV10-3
CAIRAGVNVVEAFF
TGTGCCATCAGGGCCGGAGTTAACGTGGTCGAAGCTTTCTTT
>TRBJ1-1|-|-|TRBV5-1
CASSRLTAPDTEAFF
TGCGCCAGCAGCCGTTTGACAGCCCCAGACACTGAAGCTTTCTTT
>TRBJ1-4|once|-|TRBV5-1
CASSAGTANEKLFF
TGCGCCAGCAGCGCCGGGACCGCTAATGAAAAACTGTTTTTT
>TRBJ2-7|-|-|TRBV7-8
CASSTLDRSSGEQYF
TGTGCCAGCAGCACTTTAGACAGGTCCTCGGGCGAGCAGTACTTC
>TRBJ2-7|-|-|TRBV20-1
CSAGERGGQYF
TGCAGTGCTGGGGAAAGGGGAGGGCAGTACTTC
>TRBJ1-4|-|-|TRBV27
CASSSFTNEKLFF
TGTGCCAGCAGTTCTTTCACGAATGAAAAACTGTTTTTT
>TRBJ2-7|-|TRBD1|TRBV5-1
CASSLEGQGAHEQYF
TGCGCCAGCAGCTTGGAGGGACAGGGGGCTCACGAGCAGTACTTC
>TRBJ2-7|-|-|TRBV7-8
CASSRGNEQYF
TGTGCCAGCTCAAGAGGGAACGAGCAGTACTTC
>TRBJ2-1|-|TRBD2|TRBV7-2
CASSLRSGGAGEQFF
TGTGCCAGCAGCTTACGCAGCGGGGGGGCCGGTGAGCAGTTCTTC
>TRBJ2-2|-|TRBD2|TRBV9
CASSPHDSGGRGELFF
TGTGCCAGCAGCCCTCACGATAGCGGGGGACGCGGGGAGCTGTTTTTT
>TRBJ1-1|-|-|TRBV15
CATSRVSDSEAFF
TGTGCCACCAGCAGAGTTTCGGACTCTGAAGCTTTCTTT
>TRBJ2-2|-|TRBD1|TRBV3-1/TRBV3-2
CASSQGLRGQSTGELFF
TGTGCCAGCAGCCAAGGTCTTAGGGGACAGAGCACCGGGGAGCTGTTTTTT
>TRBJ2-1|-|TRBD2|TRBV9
CASSVGGRRGGYNEQFF
TGTGCCAGCAGCGTAGGAGGGCGGCGGGGAGGGTACAATGAGCAGTTCTTC